This T cell receptor beta chain appears in the sequencing data of a study of shared clonotypes between healthy human individuals. TCRdb's table, derived via immunoSEQ multiplex PCR, lists solely in-frame clones and lacks some. The sample consists of millions of clones, 85% to 95% of them appearing once. Study-level findings and limits: With a handful of donors compared, approximately 5.5% of naive CD4 clonotypes were shared.

The trim removed 5 bases at V and 2 bases at J, leaving 4 bases unmatched. The CDR3 is 14 residues long. The germline V gene encodes CDR1 WSHSY and CDR2 SAAADI. With regard to this clone: Its antigen is still unknown.

This TCR was recovered from a man between 18 and 29 years old in good health. Material for sequencing was naive CD4+ T cells sorted from blood. The sample's subset: CD45RA+ positively selected. The V gene is TRBV10-2, the J gene TRBJ2-7; 9 positions match TRBD2. CDR3 protein: CASSNSGGTYEQYF. DNA of the CDR3: TGCGCCAGCAGTAATAGCGGGGGAACCTACGAGCAGTACTTC.